The 29 T cell receptor beta chains in this list originate from one sample, sequenced in a study of OX40 agonist ivuxolimab in advanced cancers. The protocol was immunoSEQ multiplex PCR, while the TCRdb copy is restricted to in-frame clones and leaves out a portion. Of tens of thousands of clones in the sample, over 90% are singletons; the top ten hold around 0.75%. The source was CD4+ or CD8+ T cells sorted from blood, collected in a trial of the OX40 agonist ivuxolimab. Source of these receptors: an adult with an advanced solid tumor such as melanoma, head and neck, liver or kidney cancer.

The rearrangement links TRBV18 to TRBJ2-3; TRBD1 agrees at 10 bases. Trimming removed 6 bases from V and 1 base from J; junction bases left unmatched: 7. The germline V gene has CDR1 KGHSH and CDR2 LQKENI. The CDR3 loop spans 16 amino acids. For the CDR3, the DNA is TGTGCCAGCTCCTCGTCCGGGACAGGGGGCACAGATACGCAGTATTTT. Protein sequence: CASSSSGTGGTDTQYF.

The chain carries TRBV4-1 and TRBJ2-6; 9 nucleotides align to TRBD1. The CDR3 consists of 17 residues. Germline V CDR1 and CDR2: MGHRA, YSYEKL. Germline trimming cut 6 bases from V and 0 bases from J; bases unmatched to any gene: 6. The CDR3 region is CASRWDRAYSGANVLTF. CDR3 in DNA: TGCGCCAGCAGGTGGGACAGGGCCTACTCTGGGGCCAACGTCCTGACTTTC.

The chain links TRBV7-9 to TRBJ2-7, with D hard to call. This CDR3 spans 11 amino acids. Between the trimmed V and J ends, which lost 8 bases and 6 bases, there was a span of 11 bases. Germline V CDR1 and CDR2: SEHNR, FQNEAQ (reference sequence). Here the CDR3 DNA reads TGTGCCAGCTCCCCGGCGGCCGAGCAGTACTTC. It encodes CASSPAAEQYF.

V usage is TRBV7-3 and J usage is TRBJ1-2; 7 bases map to TRBD1. The V gene's germline CDR1 is SGHTA and CDR2 FQGTGA. J gave up 4 bases and V 2 bases, and 1 base lay outside the gene matches. This CDR3 has 13 amino acids. CDR3 residues: CASSLGDSYGYTF. CDR3 sequence (DNA): TGTGCCAGCAGCTTAGGGGACAGCTATGGCTACACCTTC.

This clone was found a few times. The chain is built from TRBV5-5 and TRBJ2-3; D is unresolved. The CDR3 has 14 amino acids. V gave up 4 bases and J gave up 2 bases, with 11 bases separating them. Germline V gene lookup returns CDR1 SGHKS and CDR2 YYEKEE (reference sequence). The CDR3 here is CASSLYKDTDTQYF. CDR3 nucleotide sequence: TGTGCCAGCAGCCTATATAAGGACACAGATACGCAGTATTTT.

This clone came up a few times. This chain uses TRBV19 with TRBJ2-6, with D possibly matching TRBD2 (6 bases). CDR1 and CDR2 from the germline V gene are LNHDA and SQIVND (reference sequence). The V and J ends lost 5 bases and 3 bases respectively, with 11 bases between them. The CDR3 is 15 amino acids. CDR3 protein: CASSLARYGANVLTF. The CDR3 bases are TGTGCCAGTAGTCTAGCGCGGTATGGGGCCAACGTCCTGACTTTC.

The gene calls are TRBV5-1 and TRBJ2-3; D possibly corresponds to TRBD2 (6 bases). V lost 2 bases to trimming and J lost 0 bases, with 16 bases between them. The CDR3 spans 17 residues. Per germline, CDR1 SGHRS and CDR2 YFSETQ. Written as DNA, the CDR3 is TGCGCCAGCAGCTTACAGCCCGAGGGAGGAAGCACAGATACGCAGTATTTT. It codes for CASSLQPEGGSTDTQYF.

The rearrangement links TRBV5-1 to TRBJ2-3; unclear D gene. V lost 1 base to trimming and J lost 3 bases, with 6 bases between them. Germline V gene data show CDR1 as SGHRS and CDR2 as YFSETQ. This CDR3 region has 13 residues. DNA of the CDR3: TGCGCCAGCAGCTTGATTCCGACAGATACGCAGTATTTT. Its translation: CASSLIPTDTQYF.

The rearrangement uses TRBV6-6 and TRBJ2-3; TRBD1 matches 8 bases. V gave up 5 bases and J gave up 2 bases; unmatched junction bases: 6. Germline V gene lookup returns CDR1 MNHNY and CDR2 SVGAGI (reference sequence). The CDR3 length is 15 residues. The CDR3 region is CASSRTGGHTDTQYF. The CDR3 DNA sequence: TGTGCCAGCAGTCGTACAGGGGGACACACAGATACGCAGTATTTT.

The rearrangement joins TRBV5-1 to TRBJ2-1, with D uncertain. Trimming cost V 6 bases and J 13 bases, with 14 bases left between them. Per the germline V gene, CDR1 is SGHRS and CDR2 is YFSETQ. The CDR3 runs 11 residues. The CDR3 DNA sequence: TGCGCCAGCAACGTGGGGTCTGCTCAGTTCTTC. This translates into CASNVGSAQFF. Drawing the rest from reference TRBV5-1 and TRBJ2-1, the complete variable domain is KAGVTQTPRYLIKTRGQQVTLSCSPISGHRSVSWYQQTPGQGLQFLFEYFSETQRNKGNFPGRFSGRQFSNSRSEMNVSTLELGDSALYLCASNVGSAQFFGPGTRLTVL.

V is TRBV5-1 and J is TRBJ2-5; 8 bases are a match to TRBD2. The germline CDR1 and CDR2 sequences are SGHRS and YFSETQ. Trimming removed 4 bases from V and 4 bases from J; junction bases left unmatched: 15. This CDR3 contains 17 residues. CDR3 bases: TGCGCCAGCAGCCCAAGAAGCGGGAGCGTTTTTCCAGAGACCCAGTACTTC. This encodes CASSPRSGSVFPETQYF.

V gene TRBV5-6 combines with J gene TRBJ1-2; 11 positions agree with TRBD1. V was pared by 2 bases and J by 8 bases, with 8 bases of the junction left unmatched. Germline CDR1 is SGHDT and CDR2 is YYEEEE. The CDR3 runs 15 residues. As DNA, the CDR3 is TGTGCCAGCAGCTTCCTCGGGGACAGGGGGAACGGCTACACCTTC. Translated: CASSFLGDRGNGYTF.

The chain links TRBV25-1 to TRBJ1-2; D ambiguous. This CDR3 has 14 amino acids. V lost 3 bases, J lost 3 bases, and 11 bases lay in between. The germline CDR1 and CDR2 sequences are MGHDK and SYGVNS. The CDR3 nucleotides read TGTGCCAGCAGTGATCAAGGACGCTACTATGGCTACACCTTC. Translated: CASSDQGRYYGYTF.

This clone was recorded once. The rearrangement links TRBV10-3 to TRBJ2-3; 11 bases are a match to TRBD2. This CDR3 is built from 15 residues. Germline CDR1 reads ENHRY; CDR2 reads SYGVKD. With 2 bases clipped from V and 5 bases from J, the junction kept 3 bases outside the gene matches. The CDR3 region is CAISEGLAGGDTQYF. CDR3 in DNA: TGTGCCATCAGTGAGGGTCTAGCGGGAGGAGATACGCAGTATTTT.

This clone was counted once. The chain links TRBV5-4 to TRBJ2-2, with 9 bases fitting TRBD2. This CDR3 contains 15 residues. The germline gives CDR1 SGHNT, CDR2 YYREEE (reference sequence). Trimming took 4 bases from V and 2 from J; bases not matched to a gene: 3. Here the CDR3 reads CASSPGLANTGELFF. In DNA form, the CDR3 reads TGTGCCAGCAGCCCGGGACTAGCCAACACCGGGGAGCTGTTTTTT.

This chain connects TRBV6-5 to TRBJ2-7, with no clear D. V was pared by 4 bases and J by 4 bases, with 11 bases between. Germline CDR1 and CDR2: MNHEY and SVGAGI. The CDR3 is made up of 13 amino acids. Here the CDR3 reads CASSLMERYEQYF. The CDR3 bases are TGTGCCAGCAGTTTGATGGAAAGGTACGAGCAGTACTTC.

The V call is TRBV5-1, the J call TRBJ2-1; D possibly uses TRBD1 or TRBD2 (5 bases each). The germline V and J ends were trimmed by 0 bases and 8 bases, with 12 bases remaining between them. CDR3 size: 14 residues. Germline CDR1 and CDR2: SGHRS and YFSETQ. This CDR3 reads CASSLVPGTYEQFF. The CDR3 coding sequence is TGCGCCAGCAGCTTGGTGCCCGGGACCTATGAGCAGTTCTTC.

The chain has TRBV5-4 and TRBJ1-1; possibly TRBD1 for D (5 bases). The length of the CDR3 is 14 residues. The V end was cut by 4 bases, the J end by 5 bases, with 15 bases between. CDR1 SGHNT and CDR2 YYREEE come from the germline V gene (reference sequence). The CDR3 coding sequence is TGTGCCAGCAGCCGGGAAGGTGGGGGGACTGAAGCTTTCTTT. It specifies CASSREGGGTEAFF.

The gene calls are TRBV19 and TRBJ2-7, with D possibly called TRBD1 or TRBD2 (5 bases each). V was pared by 6 bases and J by 0 bases, with 12 bases between. CDR3 length equals 14 residues. In germline, CDR1 is LNHDA, CDR2 SQIVND (reference sequence). The CDR3, as DNA: TGTGCCAGTAGCGGGACCGCTAGCTCCTACGAGCAGTACTTC. Amino acids: CASSGTASSYEQYF. Full variable domain (rest looked up from reference TRBV19 and TRBJ2-7): DGGITQSPKYLFRKEGQNVTLSCEQNLNHDAMYWYRQDPGQGLRLIYYSQIVNDFQKGDIAEGYSVSREKKESFPLTVTSAQKNPTAFYLCASSGTASSYEQYFGPGTRLTVT.

V is TRBV28 and J is TRBJ1-2; D uncertain. Trimming removed 5 bases at V and 4 bases at J, with 11 bases between. CDR1 is MDHEN, CDR2 SYDVKM, per germline. The CDR3 length is 13 residues. In DNA form, the CDR3 reads TGTGCCAGCAGTCTGGTACGGAGCTATGGCTACACCTTC. The encoded protein is CASSLVRSYGYTF.

Here the CDR3 DNA reads TGTGCCAGCATCAGGTACAATGAGCAGTTCTTC. Protein product: CASIRYNEQFF. V is TRBV2 and J is TRBJ2-1; no definite D call. The V and J ends lost 7 bases and 4 bases respectively, with 5 bases between them. This CDR3 is built from 11 residues. Germline loops: CDR1 SNHLY, CDR2 FYNNEI.

This chain joins TRBV4-3 and TRBJ2-4; 8 bases agree with TRBD1. With 5 bases clipped from V and 5 bases from J, the junction kept 2 bases outside the gene matches. The CDR3 sequence is 13 residues long. The V gene's germline CDR1 is LGHNA and CDR2 YSLEER. The CDR3 coding sequence is TGCGCCAGCAGCTCGGACAGGGAAAACATTCAGTACTTC. Translation gives CASSSDRENIQYF.

The chain is built from TRBV7-2 and TRBJ2-7; TRBD1 matches at 9 bases. The ends lost 5 bases at V and 4 bases at J; junction bases unmatched: 9. The CDR3 is 15 amino acids. Germline V gene lookup returns CDR1 SGHTA and CDR2 FQGNSA. This CDR3 is CASSGRDRARYEQYF. The CDR3 nucleotides read TGTGCCAGCAGCGGCCGGGACAGGGCACGGTACGAGCAGTACTTC.

The rearrangement joins TRBV28 to TRBJ1-5; D not resolved. Germline assignment: CDR1 MDHEN and CDR2 SYDVKM. This CDR3 comprises 12 residues. Trimming left V 3 bases short and J 6 bases short, with 6 bases between. The CDR3 DNA sequence: TGTGCCAGCAGTTTTGGGGTTCAGCCCCAGCATTTT. As protein: CASSFGVQPQHF.

V gene TRBV7-2 combines with J gene TRBJ2-7; D perhaps matches TRBD1 (8 bases). V shed 6 bases and J shed 2 bases, with 14 bases lying between them. Per the germline V gene, CDR1 is SGHTA and CDR2 is FQGNSA. The CDR3 runs to 14 residues. The CDR3 is CASSLTGGAYEQYF. In DNA form, the CDR3 reads TGTGCCAGCAGTCTCACAGGGGGGGCCTACGAGCAGTACTTC.

The chain has TRBV4-2 and TRBJ2-1; D unresolved. Germline V gives CDR1 LGHNA, CDR2 YNFKEQ. V was cut by 4 bases and J by 0 bases, with 10 bases left in between. The CDR3 spans 15 residues. CDR3 sequence reads: CASSPYYHSYNEQFF. Written as DNA, the CDR3 is TGTGCCAGCAGCCCCTACTACCACTCCTACAATGAGCAGTTCTTC.

The rearrangement joins TRBV7-8 to TRBJ2-4, with 7 bases that match TRBD2. V shed 5 bases, J shed 7 bases, and the junction held 11 bases outside the gene matches. This CDR3 comprises 15 residues. Germline lookup yields CDR1 SGHVS and CDR2 FQNEAQ. The CDR3 reads CASSPLPRERNIQYF. In DNA, the CDR3 is TGTGCCAGCAGCCCTCTTCCGCGGGAGAGGAACATTCAGTACTTC.

The chain joins TRBV5-1 to TRBJ2-1, with 9 bases aligning to TRBD2. The germline V gene encodes CDR1 SGHRS and CDR2 YFSETQ. CDR3 length equals 18 residues. J was trimmed by 3 bases and V by 1 base; bases with no gene match: 11. This CDR3 reads CASSLMPGSSGIYNEQFF. CDR3 nucleotides: TGCGCCAGCAGCTTGATGCCAGGGTCTAGCGGGATCTACAATGAGCAGTTCTTC.

The chain recombines TRBV2 with TRBJ2-2, with D possibly being TRBD1 or TRBD2 (5 bases each). Germline V gene sequence: CDR1 SNHLY, CDR2 FYNNEI. The CDR3 spans 18 residues. The germline V and J ends were trimmed by 6 bases and 0 bases, with 20 bases remaining between them. The CDR3 DNA follows: TGTGCCAGCAGGGAAACCTACGGGACGACGGCGAACACCGGGGAGCTGTTTTTT. Its protein product is CASRETYGTTANTGELFF.